These 26 T cell receptor beta chains were all obtained from the same sample, sequenced in a study of shared clonotypes between healthy human individuals. Method: immunoSEQ multiplex PCR; TCRdb's copy keeps in-frame clones and lacks some. This table has millions of clones, roughly 91% appearing once. Naive CD8 cells comprised CD45RO-negative, CCR7-positively selected cells, excluding terminally differentiated effector memory CD45RA+ cells. Sequenced input: naive CD8+ T cells from PBMCs. Receptors originate from a man aged 18 to 30 in good health. Some clones in this sample may be carry-over from other donors' samples.

The CDR3 protein is CASSLSQGAPEAFF. In nucleotides, the CDR3 is TGTGCCAGCAGTTTAAGTCAGGGGGCGCCTGAAGCTTTCTTT. The chain links TRBV27 to TRBJ1-1; 8 bases are a match to TRBD1. V gave up 2 bases and J gave up 6 bases; unmatched junction bases: 5. The CDR3 has 14 residues. Germline V gives CDR1 MNHEY, CDR2 SMNVEV (reference sequence).

In regard to this clone: In the same sample, other DNA sequences code for this CDR3. The rearrangement joins TRBV15 to TRBJ1-5; D gene uncertain. The CDR3 loop spans 15 amino acids. Germline CDR1 is LNHNV and CDR2 is YYDKDF (reference sequence). The V end lost 3 bases, the J end lost 0 bases, and 9 bases lay between the germline ends. The CDR3 region is CATSRAGNSNQPQHF. The CDR3 nucleotides read TGTGCCACCAGCAGGGCAGGAAATAGCAATCAGCCCCAGCATTTT.

The CDR3: CASSPPSRGVSYEQYF. In DNA form, the CDR3 reads TGTGCCAGCAGCCCACCCTCCCGGGGGGTTTCCTACGAGCAGTACTTC. The chain has TRBV7-9 and TRBJ2-7; 7 bases align to TRBD2. There are 16 residues in the CDR3. CDR1 and CDR2 (germline): SEHNR, FQNEAQ (reference sequence). The V and J ends lost 5 bases and 1 base, in that order; junction bases with no gene match: 11.

As regards this clone: Other DNA sequences in this specimen translate into the identical CDR3. The chain links TRBV4-1 to TRBJ2-7, with 7 bases identical to TRBD1. The CDR3 extends over 14 amino acids. Trimming removed 2 bases from V and 3 bases from J; junction bases left unmatched: 4. Germline CDR1 and CDR2: MGHRA and YSYEKL. CDR3 DNA: TGCGCCAGCAGCCAACCCGACAGGGACTACGAGCAGTACTTC. This codes for CASSQPDRDYEQYF.

CDR3 DNA sequence: TGTGCCAGCAGTGACAGGGACGATGGGGCCAACGTCCTGACTTTC. This encodes CASSDRDDGANVLTF. The chain couples TRBV6-6 to TRBJ2-6, with 7 bases lining up with TRBD1. The CDR3 spans 15 residues. Germline-derived CDR1 and CDR2 are MNHNY and SVGAGI (reference sequence). Trimming took 5 bases from V and 3 from J; bases not matched to a gene: 4.

Worth noting for this clone: Different DNA sequences within this sample yield the same CDR3. The chain combines TRBV6-5 with TRBJ2-7, with 11 nucleotides matching TRBD1. The CDR3 sequence is 14 residues long. The V gene end was trimmed by 2 bases and the J gene end by 4 bases; junction bases not matched to a gene: 1. CDR1 and CDR2 (germline): MNHEY, SVGAGI. Here the CDR3 reads CASSYGQGAYEQYF. CDR3 nucleotide sequence: TGTGCCAGCAGTTACGGACAGGGGGCGTACGAGCAGTACTTC.

V and J are TRBV11-2 and TRBJ1-1, with D possibly being TRBD1 (6 bases). The ends were cut back, 1 base at V and 4 bases at J, with 16 bases in the middle. Germline V gives CDR1 SGHAT, CDR2 FQNNGV. The CDR3 spans 16 residues. This CDR3 reads CASSLVRGGAGTEAFF. The CDR3 DNA reads TGTGCCAGCAGCTTAGTTCGGGGGGGCGCGGGCACTGAAGCTTTCTTT. The whole variable domain, remainder taken from reference TRBV11-2 and TRBJ1-1, is EAGVAQSPRYKIIEKRQSVAFWCNPISGHATLYWYQQILGQGPKLLIQFQNNGVVDDSQLPKDRFSAERLKGVDSTLKIQPAKLEDSAVYLCASSLVRGGAGTEAFFGQGTRLTVV.

This sequence joins TRBV19 and TRBJ2-7, with 13 bases lining up with TRBD2. Germline V lookup: CDR1 LNHDA, CDR2 SQIVND (reference sequence). CDR3 size: 15 residues. The trim removed 5 bases at V and 5 bases at J, leaving 6 bases unmatched. The CDR3 sequence: CASSLSGLAGDEQYF. The CDR3, as DNA: TGTGCCAGTAGTCTGTCCGGACTAGCGGGAGACGAGCAGTACTTC.

In the case of this clone: The same CDR3 arises from other DNA sequences in this sample as well. The gene calls are TRBV6-5 and TRBJ2-7; 10 bases map to TRBD1. This CDR3 is 15 amino acids long. J gave up 0 bases and V 2 bases, and 1 base lay outside the gene matches. From germline, CDR1 is MNHEY and CDR2 SVGAGI. CDR3 in DNA: TGTGCCAGCAGTTACAGGACAGGGGGCTCCTACGAGCAGTACTTC. Its translation is CASSYRTGGSYEQYF.

This clone was detected only once. The chain is built from TRBV4-1 and TRBJ1-5; D is uncertain. CDR1 and CDR2 from the germline V gene are MGHRA and YSYEKL. This CDR3 is 13 amino acids long. V was cut by 2 bases and J by 4 bases, with 6 bases left in between. This CDR3 is CASSQTPNQPQHF. For the CDR3, the DNA is TGCGCCAGCAGCCAAACTCCGAATCAGCCCCAGCATTTT.

The chain recombines TRBV7-3 with TRBJ2-1; 9 nucleotides align to TRBD2. This CDR3 comprises 17 residues. V shed 5 bases and J 0 bases; nucleotides not matched to a gene: 8. CDR1 is SGHTA and CDR2 is FQGTGA in the germline V gene. CDR3 DNA: TGTGCCAGCAGCGACCCGCGGGAGGGCCCCTCCTACAATGAGCAGTTCTTC. Translated, it gives CASSDPREGPSYNEQFF. Complete variable domain (other parts from reference TRBV7-3 and TRBJ2-1): GAGVSQTPSNKVTEKGKYVELRCDPISGHTALYWYRQSLGQGPEFLIYFQGTGAADDSGLPNDRFFAVRPEGSVSTLKIQRTERGDSAVYLCASSDPREGPSYNEQFFGPGTRLTVL.

In regard to this clone: Other DNA sequences from this sample encode an identical CDR3 as well. This sequence joins TRBV27 and TRBJ1-1, with TRBD1 matching 7 bases. The CDR3 consists of 13 residues. CDR1 is MNHEY and CDR2 is SMNVEV in the germline V gene (reference sequence). J lost 5 bases, V lost 8 bases, and 8 bases had no gene match. The CDR3 loop is CASSLGRGTEAFF. CDR3 DNA: TGTGCCAGCTCTCTGGGCAGGGGGACTGAAGCTTTCTTT.

The V call is TRBV7-6, the J call TRBJ1-1; D is ambiguous. Trimming left V 1 base short and J 8 bases short, with 8 bases between. CDR1 SGHVS and CDR2 FNYEAQ come from the germline V gene. This CDR3 region has 12 residues. The CDR3 DNA reads TGTGCCAGCAGCTTAGTTCTAGGGGAAGCTTTCTTT. Protein: CASSLVLGEAFF.

The genes are TRBV27 and TRBJ2-7; TRBD1 aligns across 9 bases. Germline CDR1 and CDR2: MNHEY and SMNVEV (reference sequence). V lost 5 bases, J lost 3 bases, and 5 bases stayed unmatched. This CDR3 has 14 residues. The CDR3, as DNA: TGTGCCAGCAGTGCGGGACAGGGTGGCTACGAGCAGTACTTC. Protein: CASSAGQGGYEQYF.

The rearrangement links TRBV4-1 to TRBJ1-1; TRBD1 matches at 9 bases. Germline V gives CDR1 MGHRA, CDR2 YSYEKL. This CDR3 has 19 residues. Trimming at V came to 1 base and at J to 1 base, leaving 13 bases not matched to a gene. In DNA form, the CDR3 reads TGCGCCAGCAGCCAAGCAGGGACAGGGCTCTCGTATACGAACACTGAAGCTTTCTTT. It encodes CASSQAGTGLSYTNTEAFF.

The CDR3 nucleotides are TGTGCCAGCAGTTCGCGGGGGCCCTTGGGGAACACTGAAGCTTTCTTT. It specifies CASSSRGPLGNTEAFF. The chain has TRBV27 and TRBJ1-1, with a weak D call TRBD1 (6 bases). The CDR3 runs to 16 residues. Trimming took off 4 bases at V and 1 base at J, with 16 bases between the two ends. CDR1 is MNHEY, CDR2 SMNVEV, per germline (reference sequence).

The chain uses TRBV27 and TRBJ2-7, with 9 nucleotides matching TRBD1. CDR1 MNHEY and CDR2 SMNVEV come from the germline V gene (reference sequence). This CDR3 contains 14 residues. The V and J ends lost 4 bases and 7 bases, in that order; junction bases with no gene match: 8. The CDR3 is CASSSGTGFWEQYF. The CDR3 DNA sequence: TGTGCCAGCAGTTCCGGGACAGGGTTTTGGGAGCAGTACTTC.

The V and J genes are TRBV27 and TRBJ1-2, with 9 bases identical to TRBD1. V was clipped by 6 bases and J by 3 bases; unmatched bases: 8. CDR1 is MNHEY and CDR2 is SMNVEV in the germline V gene (reference sequence). CDR3 length: 15 residues. CDR3 sequence: CASRLGQGPHYGYTF. In nucleotides, the CDR3 is TGTGCCAGCAGACTAGGACAGGGGCCCCACTATGGCTACACCTTC.

The V gene is TRBV27, the J gene TRBJ2-1; 7 positions agree with TRBD2. CDR3 length: 17 amino acids. The V gene's germline CDR1 is MNHEY and CDR2 SMNVEV (reference sequence). J lost 7 bases, V lost 4 bases, and 16 bases had no gene match. CDR3 sequence: CASSSKSGGSFKNEQFF. The CDR3 nucleotides read TGTGCCAGCAGTTCCAAATCCGGGGGGAGTTTCAAGAATGAGCAGTTCTTC.

The J gene is TRBJ2-7, the V gene TRBV5-1; D uncertain. This CDR3 comprises 15 residues. Germline assignment: CDR1 SGHRS and CDR2 YFSETQ. V lost 4 bases and J lost 3, with 17 bases in between. CDR3 residues: CASSPHQGQDYEQYF. CDR3 in DNA: TGCGCCAGCAGCCCCCACCAAGGGCAGGACTACGAGCAGTACTTC.

The rearrangement uses TRBV7-9 and TRBJ1-3; D is uncertain. The V gene lost 2 bases and the J gene lost 2 bases, with 10 bases spanning the gap. The CDR3 is made up of 15 amino acids. The germline V gene encodes CDR1 SEHNR and CDR2 FQNEAQ (reference sequence). The CDR3 sequence is CASSLRETPGNTIYF. The CDR3 DNA reads as TGTGCCAGCAGCTTAAGGGAGACTCCTGGAAACACCATATATTTT.

This sequence joins TRBV7-9 and TRBJ2-7; 9 bases align to TRBD2. Germline V CDR1 and CDR2: SEHNR, FQNEAQ (reference sequence). There are 15 residues in the CDR3. V was clipped by 5 bases and J by 4 bases; unmatched bases: 9. Written as DNA, the CDR3 is TGTGCCAGCAGCCCCGGACTAGCGAGATATTACGAGCAGTACTTC. Residues: CASSPGLARYYEQYF.

The gene calls are TRBV29-1 and TRBJ2-2; no firm D call. V dropped 7 bases and J dropped 7 bases, with 7 bases sitting between them. Germline CDR1 is SQVTM and CDR2 is ANQGSEA. CDR3 length: 10 amino acids. The CDR3 region is CSARDGELFF. CDR3 nucleotides: TGCAGCGCCCGTGACGGGGAGCTGTTTTTT.

The rearrangement joins TRBV6-5 to TRBJ2-5, with D perhaps matching TRBD1 (6 bases). Trimming shortened V by 2 bases and J by 5 bases, and 15 bases separated the two germline ends. Germline assignment: CDR1 MNHEY and CDR2 SVGAGI. The CDR3 totals 15 residues. For the CDR3, the DNA is TGTGCCAGCAGTTACCCTACCAGGGGTGGGGAGACCCAGTACTTC. Its translation is CASSYPTRGGETQYF.

The rearrangement uses TRBV4-1 and TRBJ1-6; D may be TRBD1 (6 bases). V was cut by 1 base and J by 9 bases, with 13 bases left in between. The CDR3 is 15 residues long. Germline assignment: CDR1 MGHRA and CDR2 YSYEKL. CDR3 region: CASSQGAGVGSPLHF. The DNA of the CDR3 is TGCGCCAGCAGCCAAGGAGCAGGGGTGGGTTCACCCCTCCACTTT.

This chain links TRBV21-1 with TRBJ2-3; the table assigns TRBD1, which was not confirmed against the DNA. TRBV21-1 is an annotated pseudogene. There are 15 residues in the CDR3. The chain's CDR3 is CASREIRGGTDTQYF. CDR3 bases: TGTGCCAGCAGGGAGATCAGGGGAGGCACAGATACGCAGTATTTT.